This TCR beta chain appears in the sequencing data of a study of OX40 agonist ivuxolimab in advanced cancers. Study-wide results and limits: Averaging showed that CD8+ T cells had more expanded clones than CD4+ did.

Here immunoSEQ multiplex PCR was the method, and the copy in TCRdb shows in-frame clones only, minus some. This sample carries 85,000 to 90,000 clones, 80% to 95% of them seen once, and the ten largest clones take 0.95% to 1.3%. Turning to this clone: Its antigen is unidentified.

Germline trimming cut 6 bases from V and 8 bases from J; bases unmatched to any gene: 16. Germline CDR1 LNHDA, CDR2 SQIVND (reference sequence). This CDR3 comprises 16 residues. The source was CD4+ or CD8+ T cells sorted from blood, collected in a trial of the OX40 agonist ivuxolimab. The sequence was obtained from an adult with an advanced solid tumor such as melanoma, head and neck, liver or kidney cancer. This chain links TRBV19 with TRBJ1-5, with 7 bases lining up with TRBD1. CDR3 residues: CASRIGTAPGREPQHF. In DNA, the CDR3 is TGTGCCAGTAGGATTGGGACAGCCCCTGGGAGAGAGCCCCAGCATTTT.